Each of the 24 T cell receptor beta chains below was sequenced from the same sample in a study of T cell responses to AZD1222 COVID-19 vaccine. The method was immunoSEQ multiplex PCR; TCRdb's version includes in-frame clones alone and lacks a portion of them. Among 90,000 to 140,000 clones listed, 88% were seen once. The specimen was peripheral blood, collected on day 0 of AZD1222 vaccination. The receptor set was obtained from an adult in good health.

The chain couples TRBV21-1 to TRBJ1-5; the DNA was not used to check the table's D call, TRBD1. TRBV21-1 is marked as a pseudogene. The CDR3 is made up of 17 amino acids. CDR3 DNA: TGTGCCAGCAGCACCCATCCAGGGCAGGGGATAGAGCAGCCCCAGCATTTT. This codes for CASSTHPGQGIEQPQHF.

The chain joins TRBV5-1 to TRBJ2-3, with 9 bases aligning to TRBD2. With 4 bases clipped from V and 3 bases from J, the junction kept 21 bases outside the gene matches. This CDR3 comprises 20 residues. Germline lookup yields CDR1 SGHRS and CDR2 YFSETQ. The CDR3 sequence: CASSPQTSGRGREGTDTQYF. The CDR3 coding sequence is TGCGCCAGCAGCCCGCAGACTAGCGGTCGTGGAAGAGAGGGGACAGATACGCAGTATTTT.

The V and J genes are TRBV18 and TRBJ2-5; D unresolved. This CDR3 has 13 amino acids. Looked up from germline, CDR1 is KGHSH and CDR2 is LQKENI. The V end was cut by 2 bases, the J end by 5 bases, with 9 bases between. Here the CDR3 DNA reads TGTGCCAGCTCACCAGGTGGTTTGGAGACCCAGTACTTC. Translating it yields CASSPGGLETQYF. Full variable domain (remainder filled in from reference TRBV18 and TRBJ2-5): NAGVMQNPRHLVRRRGQEARLRCSPMKGHSHVYWYRQLPEEGLKFMVYLQKENIIDESGMPKERFSAEFPKEGPSILRIQQVVRGDSAAYFCASSPGGLETQYFGPGTRLLVL.

This clone was detected a few times. V gene TRBV11-1 combines with J gene TRBJ1-1, with D perhaps TRBD1 (6 bases). CDR1 and CDR2 (germline): SGHAT, FQDESV (reference sequence). With 5 bases removed from V and 5 bases from J, the gap between germline ends came to 6 bases. The CDR3 covers 11 residues. The CDR3 is CASSQGTEAFF. In nucleotides, the CDR3 is TGTGCCAGCAGCCAGGGGACTGAAGCTTTCTTT.

V and J are TRBV7-9 and TRBJ1-6; 7 bases map to TRBD1. V trimming: 5 bases; J trimming: 16 bases; junction bases outside the gene matches: 8. CDR3 length: 12 residues. From germline, CDR1 is SEHNR and CDR2 FQNEAQ (reference sequence). The CDR3 DNA is TGTGCCAGCAGCCCAGTGTCCAGGGGGCTCCACTTT. It encodes CASSPVSRGLHF.

In this sample, this clone turned up a few times. V is TRBV7-2 and J is TRBJ2-1; 10 nucleotides match TRBD2. The germline CDR1 and CDR2 sequences are SGHTA and FQGNSA. V lost 2 bases and J lost 5; bases outside the gene matches: 3. The CDR3 length is 15 residues. CDR3 DNA: TGTGCCAGCAGCTTAACTAGCGGGACCCACAATGAGCAGTTCTTC. Translated: CASSLTSGTHNEQFF.

This clone was counted between two and nine times. The J gene is TRBJ2-7, the V gene TRBV28; D is unclear. The ends were cut back, 5 bases at V and 7 bases at J, with 21 bases in the middle. Germline V gene lookup returns CDR1 MDHEN and CDR2 SYDVKM. The CDR3 has 15 residues. The CDR3 sequence: CASSPSSGLQGEQYF. In DNA, the CDR3 is TGTGCCAGCAGTCCCTCATCTGGGCTCCAAGGAGAGCAGTACTTC.

This clone was observed a few times. V and J are TRBV6-5 and TRBJ2-3; 8 bases map to TRBD2. CDR3 length: 14 amino acids. V trimming: 6 bases; J trimming: 5 bases; junction bases outside the gene matches: 7. The germline gives CDR1 MNHEY, CDR2 SVGAGI. DNA of the CDR3: TGTGCCAGCAGGATCGGGAGGGAGAAAGATACGCAGTATTTT. It codes for CASRIGREKDTQYF.

J is TRBJ2-3 and V is TRBV5-4, with D perhaps TRBD1 or TRBD2 (6 bases each). The CDR3 spans 14 residues. Per the germline V gene, CDR1 is SGHNT and CDR2 is YYREEE (reference sequence). V shed 0 bases and J shed 8 bases, with 13 bases lying between them. Here the CDR3 reads CASSLGQGRGTQYF. The CDR3 DNA sequence: TGTGCCAGCAGCTTGGGGCAGGGGCGGGGTACGCAGTATTTT.

V and J are TRBV7-8 and TRBJ2-7; 14 bases are shared with TRBD2. CDR1 and CDR2 from the germline V gene are SGHVS and FQNEAQ. V was pared by 5 bases and J by 3 bases, with 9 bases of the junction left unmatched. CDR3 size: 17 residues. CDR3 DNA: TGTGCCAGCAGCCAACCGGGACTAGCGGGAGTGGACTACGAGCAGTACTTC. The encoded protein is CASSQPGLAGVDYEQYF.

The V call is TRBV20-1, the J call TRBJ2-3, with D uncertain. The germline V and J ends were trimmed by 4 bases and 9 bases, with 11 bases remaining between them. Looked up from germline, CDR1 is DFQATT and CDR2 is SNEGSKA (reference sequence). The CDR3 covers 11 residues. The CDR3 protein is CSAIIGETQYF. In DNA, the CDR3 is TGCAGTGCTATTATAGGAGAGACGCAGTATTTT.

This clone showed up just a few times. The rearrangement joins TRBV6-5 to TRBJ1-1; possible D gene TRBD1, 5 bases. The CDR3 is 14 residues long. CDR1 MNHEY and CDR2 SVGAGI come from the germline V gene. Trimming pared 5 bases from V and 0 bases from J, leaving 10 bases between. DNA of the CDR3: TGTGCCAGCAGTCGGGACGGACTGAACACTGAAGCTTTCTTT. It codes for CASSRDGLNTEAFF.

This chain connects TRBV6-5 to TRBJ2-5; TRBD2 might be the D (5 bases). The CDR3 has 15 amino acids. Germline V lookup: CDR1 MNHEY, CDR2 SVGAGI. V gave up 4 bases and J gave up 5 bases, with 17 bases separating them. CDR3 in DNA: TGTGCCAGCAGTTCCCAGTGGTTTACGGGGGAGACCCAGTACTTC. Translating gives CASSSQWFTGETQYF.

The chain joins TRBV19 to TRBJ1-4; no clear D gene. Looked up from germline, CDR1 is LNHDA and CDR2 is SQIVND (reference sequence). CDR3 length: 13 residues. The V end was cut by 7 bases, the J end by 8 bases, with 14 bases between. The CDR3 region is CASTRTGEEKLFF. The CDR3 DNA sequence: TGTGCCAGTACCCGAACCGGTGAAGAAAAACTGTTTTTT.

The genes are TRBV5-1 and TRBJ2-2; 10 bases align to TRBD1. The CDR3 has 15 residues. CDR1 is SGHRS, CDR2 YFSETQ, per germline. Trimming cost V 4 bases and J 4 bases; bases outside gene matches: 4. Written as DNA, the CDR3 is TGCGCCAGCAGCGACCGGACAGGGGGCACCGGGGAGCTGTTTTTT. Amino acid sequence: CASSDRTGGTGELFF.

The chain recombines TRBV7-2 with TRBJ2-7; D is unresolved. Trimming pared 1 base from V and 1 base from J, leaving 11 bases between. This CDR3 is 15 amino acids long. Germline assignment: CDR1 SGHTA and CDR2 FQGNSA. The CDR3 region has the DNA TGTGCCAGCAGCTTAGATTGGGCGCTTTCCTACGAGCAGTACTTC. It translates to CASSLDWALSYEQYF.

The chain uses TRBV9 and TRBJ1-1, with 11 bases aligning to TRBD1. This CDR3 has 15 amino acids. Germline V gene lookup returns CDR1 SGDLS and CDR2 YYNGEE. The V gene end was trimmed by 3 bases and the J gene end by 5 bases; junction bases not matched to a gene: 6. This CDR3 reads CASSGTGGFQTEAFF. CDR3 sequence (DNA): TGTGCCAGCAGCGGGACAGGGGGCTTTCAGACTGAAGCTTTCTTT.

The rearrangement links TRBV9 to TRBJ1-6; a possible D gene is TRBD1 (5 bases). The V gene lost 3 bases and the J gene lost 8 bases, with 18 bases spanning the gap. Germline V gene data show CDR1 as SGDLS and CDR2 as YYNGEE. The CDR3 loop spans 16 amino acids. CDR3 amino acids: CASSAAWGGEDSPLHF. CDR3 DNA: TGTGCCAGCAGCGCCGCCTGGGGCGGTGAGGATTCACCCCTCCACTTT.

The chain employs TRBV28 and TRBJ1-1; no firm D call. Looked up from germline, CDR1 is MDHEN and CDR2 is SYDVKM. The CDR3 is 13 residues long. The germline V and J ends were trimmed by 1 base and 4 bases, with 7 bases remaining between them. CDR3 sequence (DNA): TGTGCCAGCAGTTTATTGGTCCGCACTGAAGCTTTCTTT. Protein sequence: CASSLLVRTEAFF.

The gene calls are TRBV19 and TRBJ2-1, with 11 bases identical to TRBD2. CDR1 is LNHDA and CDR2 is SQIVND in the germline V gene (reference sequence). The V gene end was trimmed by 6 bases and the J gene end by 7 bases; junction bases not matched to a gene: 11. The CDR3 covers 16 residues. The CDR3 spells CASRASGRPKGNEQFF. In nucleotides, the CDR3 is TGTGCCAGTAGGGCTAGCGGGAGGCCGAAGGGGAATGAGCAGTTCTTC.

This clone was counted a few times. The chain combines TRBV16 with TRBJ2-2; D remains ambiguous. CDR3 length: 15 residues. CDR1 KGHSY and CDR2 FQNENV come from the germline V gene. The V end lost 0 bases, the J end lost 1 base, and 6 bases lay between the germline ends. The CDR3: CASSQSRQNTGELFF. DNA for the CDR3: TGTGCCAGCAGCCAATCTCGACAGAACACCGGGGAGCTGTTTTTT.

The table lists this clone with a few counts. As DNA, the CDR3 is TGTGCCAGCATACTAGCGGATTCCTACGAGCAGTACTTC. This sequence encodes CASILADSYEQYF. The chain has TRBV28 and TRBJ2-7, with 8 bases identical to TRBD2. With V trimmed by 7 bases and J by 1 base, 3 bases remained unmatched. CDR1 is MDHEN and CDR2 is SYDVKM in the germline V gene. This CDR3 is built from 13 residues.

This clone was seen ten or more times. The V call is TRBV28, the J call TRBJ2-7, with unresolved D. From germline, CDR1 is MDHEN and CDR2 SYDVKM. Trimming shortened V by 2 bases and J by 2 bases, and 19 bases separated the two germline ends. The CDR3 consists of 17 residues. CDR3 region: CASSLPAFLRHTYEQYF. The CDR3 DNA follows: TGTGCCAGCAGTTTACCCGCTTTTTTGCGGCATACCTACGAGCAGTACTTC.

J is TRBJ2-1 and V is TRBV4-2; maybe TRBD2 (5 bases). V lost 3 bases, J lost 0 bases, and 6 bases lay in between. Germline values: CDR1 LGHNA, CDR2 YNFKEQ. CDR3 length equals 14 residues. The CDR3 loop is CASSQGSSYNEQFF. The CDR3, as DNA: TGTGCCAGCAGCCAGGGGAGCTCCTACAATGAGCAGTTCTTC.